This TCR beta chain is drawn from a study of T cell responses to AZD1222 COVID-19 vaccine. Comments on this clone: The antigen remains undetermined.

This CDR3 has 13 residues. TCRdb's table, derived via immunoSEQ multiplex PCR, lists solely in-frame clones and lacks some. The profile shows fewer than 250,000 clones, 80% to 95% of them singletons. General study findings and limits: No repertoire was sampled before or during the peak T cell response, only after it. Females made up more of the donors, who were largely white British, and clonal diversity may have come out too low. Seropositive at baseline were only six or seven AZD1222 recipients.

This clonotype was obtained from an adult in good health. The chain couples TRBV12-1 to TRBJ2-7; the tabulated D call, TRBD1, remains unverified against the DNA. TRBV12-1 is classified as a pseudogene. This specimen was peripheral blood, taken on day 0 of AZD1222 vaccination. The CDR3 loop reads CASGDRGPDEQYF. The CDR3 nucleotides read TGTGCCAGCGGAGATAGGGGGCCTGACGAGCAGTACTTC.